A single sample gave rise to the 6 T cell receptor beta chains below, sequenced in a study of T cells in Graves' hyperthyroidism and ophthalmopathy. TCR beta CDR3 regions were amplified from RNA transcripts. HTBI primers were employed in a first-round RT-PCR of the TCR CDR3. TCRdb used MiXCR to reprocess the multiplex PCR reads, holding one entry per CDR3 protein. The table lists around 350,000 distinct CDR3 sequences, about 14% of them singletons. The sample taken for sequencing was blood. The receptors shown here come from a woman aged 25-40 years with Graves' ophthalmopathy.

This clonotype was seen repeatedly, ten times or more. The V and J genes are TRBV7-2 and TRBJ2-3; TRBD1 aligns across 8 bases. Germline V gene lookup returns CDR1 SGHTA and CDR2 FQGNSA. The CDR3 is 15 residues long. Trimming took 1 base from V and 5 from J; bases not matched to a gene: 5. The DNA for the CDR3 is TGTGCCAGCAGCTTAGGAGACAGGGGTAAAGATACGCAGTATTTT. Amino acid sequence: CASSLGDRGKDTQYF.

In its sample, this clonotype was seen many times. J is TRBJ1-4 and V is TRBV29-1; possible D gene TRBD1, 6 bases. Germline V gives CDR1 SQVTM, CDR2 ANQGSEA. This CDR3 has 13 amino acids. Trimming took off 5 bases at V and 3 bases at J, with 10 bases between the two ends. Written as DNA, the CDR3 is TGCAGCGTTTACAGGGATCCTAATGAAAAACTGTTTTTT. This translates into CSVYRDPNEKLFF.

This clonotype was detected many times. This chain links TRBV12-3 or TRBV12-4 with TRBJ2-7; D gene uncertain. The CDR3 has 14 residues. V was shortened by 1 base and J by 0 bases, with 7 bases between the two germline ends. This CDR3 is CASSLGSSSYEQYF. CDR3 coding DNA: TGTGCCAGCAGTTTAGGTTCGAGCTCCTACGAGCAGTACTTC.

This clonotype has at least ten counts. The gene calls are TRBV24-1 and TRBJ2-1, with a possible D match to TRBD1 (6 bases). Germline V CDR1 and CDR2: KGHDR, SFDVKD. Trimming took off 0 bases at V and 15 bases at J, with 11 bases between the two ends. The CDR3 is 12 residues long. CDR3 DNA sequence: TGTGCCACCAGTGATTTGGTGGGGGCCCTGTTCTTC. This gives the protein CATSDLVGALFF.

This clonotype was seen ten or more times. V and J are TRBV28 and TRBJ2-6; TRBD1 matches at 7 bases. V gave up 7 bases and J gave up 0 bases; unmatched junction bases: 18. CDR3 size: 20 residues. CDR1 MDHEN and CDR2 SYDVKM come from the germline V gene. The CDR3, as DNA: TGTGCCAGCACCAGACCAGGGGGATTATGGAGTCCCTCTGGGGCCAACGTCCTGACTTTC. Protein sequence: CASTRPGGLWSPSGANVLTF.

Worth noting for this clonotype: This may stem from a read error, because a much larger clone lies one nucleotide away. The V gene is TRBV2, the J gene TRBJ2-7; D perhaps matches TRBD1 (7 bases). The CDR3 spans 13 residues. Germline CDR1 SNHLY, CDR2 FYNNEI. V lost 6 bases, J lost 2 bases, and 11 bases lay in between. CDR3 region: CASRAGGPYEQYF. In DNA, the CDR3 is TGTGCCAGCAGGGCAGGGGGGCCCTACGAGCAGTACTTC. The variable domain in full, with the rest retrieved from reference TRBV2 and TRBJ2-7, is EPEVTQTPSHQVTQMGQEVILRCVPISNHLYFYWYRQILGQKVEFLVSFYNNEISEKSEIFDDQFSVERPDGSNFTLKIRSTKLEDSAMYFCASRAGGPYEQYFGPGTRLTVT.